The clone carrying this T cell receptor beta chain came up a few times. This sample is part of a study of T cell repertoires in cytomegalovirus infection. CDR3 length: 16 residues. Trimming pared 5 bases from V and 2 bases from J, leaving 19 bases between. Germline assignment: CDR1 SGHNT and CDR2 YENEEA. Using its own MiXCR run on the reads, TCRdb lists one record per CDR3 protein. The sample gives 200,000 to 250,000 distinct CDR3 sequences, more than 9% of which show up once; roughly 1.7% is in the top ten. What was sequenced was PBMCs. This TCR was sampled from a human donor in good health (CMV status not recorded). Some clones in this sample may be carry-over from other donors' samples. The chain uses TRBV11-3 and TRBJ2-7, with TRBD1 as a possible D gene (6 bases). The CDR3 region is CASSRPGQSSTYEQYF. CDR3 DNA sequence: TGTGCCAGCAGCCGTCCCGGACAGTCGTCTACCTACGAGCAGTACTTC.